This T cell receptor beta chain was captured by sequencing in a study of beta chain features in type 1 diabetes. The isolated RNA, all of it, was reverse transcribed, so expressed TCRB transcripts were what got sequenced. Clones were sequenced by immunoSEQ multiplex PCR, and TCRdb holds only the in-frame ones, with some missing. The table records 300,000 to 400,000 clones, 11% of them present only once. CDR1 and CDR2 (germline): LNHNV, YYDKDF (reference sequence). Trimming shortened V by 4 bases and J by 4 bases, and 14 bases separated the two germline ends. This CDR3 region has 15 residues. This receptor was taken from a woman aged 25 to 39 in good health. The material sequenced was naive CD4+ T cells from blood. The chain employs TRBV15 and TRBJ1-5; a weak D match, TRBD1 (6 bases). CDR3 protein: CATSIPGGRNQPQHF. In nucleotides, the CDR3 is TGTGCCACCAGCATCCCGGGGGGCCGGAATCAGCCCCAGCATTTT.